Following are 27 T cell receptor beta chains from one sample sequenced in a study of T cells after yellow fever vaccination. TCRdb reanalysed the 5' RACE reads using MiXCR and keeps one entry per CDR3 protein. This sample carries 200,000 to 300,000 distinct CDR3 sequences, approximately 13% of them seen once, and the ten largest clones take less than 0.55%. The source material was CD4+ T cells sorted from PBMCs, sampled 45 days after the yellow fever booster vaccination. The receptors come from a man younger than 40 who received the YFV17D yellow fever vaccine.

This clonotype was observed a handful of times. This chain connects TRBV11-1 to TRBJ2-3; the D gene is possibly TRBD2 (6 bases). The CDR3 is 14 amino acids. Trimming removed 5 bases at V and 4 bases at J, with 13 bases between. Germline CDR1 and CDR2: SGHAT and FQDESV (reference sequence). CDR3 loop: CASSHASVPDTQYF. CDR3 nucleotide sequence: TGTGCCAGCAGCCACGCTAGCGTCCCAGATACGCAGTATTTT.

This clonotype was observed a handful of times. The rearrangement links TRBV2 to TRBJ2-1, with 9 bases matching TRBD2. With 6 bases clipped from V and 7 bases from J, the junction kept 10 bases outside the gene matches. The CDR3 totals 15 residues. Germline-derived CDR1 and CDR2 are SNHLY and FYNNEI. The CDR3 DNA reads TGTGCCAGCAGGGCTGGGACTAGCAGTGGAAATGAGCAGTTCTTC. Its translation is CASRAGTSSGNEQFF.

The chain uses TRBV5-5 and TRBJ2-3; 7 bases align to TRBD1. The V gene end was trimmed by 4 bases and the J gene end by 2 bases; junction bases not matched to a gene: 10. The CDR3 sequence is 16 residues long. Germline V CDR1 and CDR2: SGHKS, YYEKEE (reference sequence). CDR3 amino acids: CASSRGHRTNTDTQYF. CDR3 nucleotides: TGTGCCAGCAGCAGGGGGCACAGAACAAACACAGATACGCAGTATTTT.

This clonotype was seen repeatedly, ten times or more. The chain combines TRBV18 with TRBJ2-3, with D uncertain. The ends were cut back, 3 bases at V and 2 bases at J, with 6 bases in the middle. There are 13 residues in the CDR3. Germline V gives CDR1 KGHSH, CDR2 LQKENI. DNA for the CDR3: TGTGCCAGCTCACCCTCGATCACAGATACGCAGTATTTT. This codes for CASSPSITDTQYF. Full variable domain (remainder filled in from reference TRBV18 and TRBJ2-3): NAGVMQNPRHLVRRRGQEARLRCSPMKGHSHVYWYRQLPEEGLKFMVYLQKENIIDESGMPKERFSAEFPKEGPSILRIQQVVRGDSAAYFCASSPSITDTQYFGPGTRLTVL.

This clonotype turned up a few times. The chain combines TRBV5-1 with TRBJ2-1, with 9 bases identical to TRBD2. From germline, CDR1 is SGHRS and CDR2 YFSETQ. Trimming cost V 3 bases and J 13 bases; bases outside gene matches: 17. This CDR3 has 16 residues. CDR3 nucleotides: TGCGCCAGCAGCTCGCAACTAGCGGGTGACAATACCGTTCAGTTCTTC. Amino acid sequence: CASSSQLAGDNTVQFF.

The chain is built from TRBV21-1 and TRBJ2-5; the D segment call TRBD1 is taken from the table without a DNA check. TRBV21-1 is a known pseudogene. The CDR3 contains 13 residues. This CDR3 is CASSMDRAETQYF. The CDR3 region has the DNA TGTGCCAGCAGCATGGACAGGGCGGAGACCCAGTACTTC.

The chain is built from TRBV10-3 and TRBJ1-5; D remains ambiguous. Looked up from germline, CDR1 is ENHRY and CDR2 is SYGVKD. CDR3 length: 14 amino acids. V lost 2 bases and J 0 bases, leaving 5 bases between the germline ends. CDR3 region: CAISEVYSNQPQHF. CDR3 nucleotides: TGTGCCATCAGTGAGGTGTATAGCAATCAGCCCCAGCATTTT.

A few counts support this clonotype. The CDR3 nucleotides are TGCGCCAGCAGCCAAGACTCGGCTCCAACCTACGAGCAGTACTTC. Its translation is CASSQDSAPTYEQYF. The chain recombines TRBV4-3 with TRBJ2-7; the D is unclear. Germline V CDR1 and CDR2: LGHNA, YSLEER. CDR3 size: 15 residues. V dropped 0 bases and J dropped 2 bases, with 11 bases sitting between them.

Remarks on this clonotype: The junction departs from the called germline gene at one end, perhaps through a read error. The chain joins TRBV29-1 to TRBJ1-2; D gene uncertain. The CDR3 length is 10 residues. The germline gives CDR1 SQVTM, CDR2 ANQGSEA. The CDR3 sequence: CSVGSRPVHF. The CDR3 bases are TGCAGCGTTGGAAGCAGACCCGTTCACTTC.

The chain carries TRBV5-5 and TRBJ2-7; perhaps TRBD1 as D (5 bases). Germline V gene sequence: CDR1 SGHKS, CDR2 YYEKEE (reference sequence). The CDR3 loop spans 15 amino acids. V was shortened by 0 bases and J by 2 bases, with 12 bases between the two germline ends. This CDR3 reads CASSLEGVSTYEQYF. The DNA for the CDR3 is TGTGCCAGCAGCTTGGAAGGGGTCAGTACCTACGAGCAGTACTTC.

This clonotype turned up a few times. J is TRBJ2-1 and V is TRBV5-1; TRBD2 matches at 9 bases. J gave up 1 base and V 7 bases, and 9 bases lay outside the gene matches. CDR1 and CDR2 (germline): SGHRS, YFSETQ. CDR3 length: 16 amino acids. CDR3 protein: CASRPGTSPSYNEQFF. The CDR3, as DNA: TGCGCCAGCCGTCCCGGGACTAGCCCTTCCTACAATGAGCAGTTCTTC. Complete variable domain (other parts from reference TRBV5-1 and TRBJ2-1): KAGVTQTPRYLIKTRGQQVTLSCSPISGHRSVSWYQQTPGQGLQFLFEYFSETQRNKGNFPGRFSGRQFSNSRSEMNVSTLELGDSALYLCASRPGTSPSYNEQFFGPGTRLTVL.

The V and J genes are TRBV4-3 and TRBJ2-5; no firm D call. This CDR3 comprises 15 residues. CDR1 is LGHNA, CDR2 YSLEER, per germline. The V gene lost 0 bases and the J gene lost 4 bases, with 12 bases spanning the gap. Here the CDR3 DNA reads TGCGCCAGCAGCCAAGATGTAGCAGCCGGAGAGACCCAGTACTTC. Its translation is CASSQDVAAGETQYF.

The genes are TRBV27 and TRBJ2-5; D gene ambiguous. This CDR3 contains 13 residues. Trimming took 7 bases from V and 4 from J, leaving 13 bases between them. Germline V gives CDR1 MNHEY, CDR2 SMNVEV (reference sequence). CDR3 loop: CASKNDPGETQYF. The CDR3 nucleotides read TGTGCCAGCAAGAACGACCCGGGAGAGACCCAGTACTTC.

The J gene is TRBJ2-3, the V gene TRBV29-1; D gene ambiguous. Germline V lookup: CDR1 SQVTM, CDR2 ANQGSEA. The CDR3 length is 13 residues. The ends were cut back, 6 bases at V and 0 bases at J, with 10 bases in the middle. The CDR3 DNA reads as TGCAGCGTGGAACCCCCTAGCACAGATACGCAGTATTTT. Translating gives CSVEPPSTDTQYF.

This clonotype was found a few times. The chain carries TRBV6-1 and TRBJ1-1, with 7 bases aligning to TRBD1. This CDR3 has 13 amino acids. CDR1 is MNHNS, CDR2 SASEGT, per germline. With V trimmed by 7 bases and J by 4 bases, 6 bases remained unmatched. The CDR3 DNA follows: TGTGCCAGCACCGCGGGACAGTCCACTGAAGCTTTCTTT. This encodes CASTAGQSTEAFF.

The V and J genes are TRBV5-4 and TRBJ2-2, with TRBD1 matching over 7 bases. Trimming at V came to 2 bases and at J to 0 bases, leaving 1 base not matched to a gene. The CDR3 is made up of 15 amino acids. Germline values: CDR1 SGHNT, CDR2 YYREEE (reference sequence). CDR3 region: CASSLRGPNTGELFF. In DNA, the CDR3 is TGTGCCAGCAGCTTAAGGGGGCCGAACACCGGGGAGCTGTTTTTT.

A few counts support this clonotype. J is TRBJ2-3 and V is TRBV7-2; 7 nucleotides line up with TRBD2. This CDR3 is built from 17 residues. J gave up 2 bases and V 3 bases, and 11 bases lay outside the gene matches. CDR1 and CDR2 from the germline V gene are SGHTA and FQGNSA. The CDR3 here is CASSFLGTNRNTDTQYF. The CDR3 nucleotides are TGTGCCAGCAGCTTCCTGGGGACTAACCGAAACACAGATACGCAGTATTTT.

V and J are TRBV21-1 and TRBJ2-1; TRBD2 is taken as the D call from the table, unchecked against the DNA. TRBV21-1 has pseudogene status. The CDR3 has 16 residues. CDR3 protein: CASSKGHREVPSEKFF. CDR3 nucleotide sequence: TGTGCCAGCAGCAAAGGACACAGGGAGGTCCCATCCGAGAAGTTCTTC.

This clonotype turned up a few times. The chain is built from TRBV5-5 and TRBJ2-2; D possibly corresponds to TRBD2 (6 bases). The CDR3 runs to 14 residues. Germline lookup yields CDR1 SGHKS and CDR2 YYEKEE (reference sequence). The germline V and J ends were trimmed by 4 bases and 9 bases, with 16 bases remaining between them. CDR3 amino acids: CASSPDYPTRELFF. The DNA of the CDR3 is TGTGCCAGCAGCCCGGACTACCCGACCCGGGAGCTGTTTTTT.

This clonotype was counted a few times. The CDR3 spells CSAARDSGTDTQYF. The DNA of the CDR3 is TGCAGTGCTGCTAGGGATAGCGGCACAGATACGCAGTATTTT. The gene calls are TRBV20-1 and TRBJ2-3, with D maybe TRBD2 (5 bases). The CDR3 loop spans 14 amino acids. Per germline, CDR1 DFQATT and CDR2 SNEGSKA (reference sequence). The V gene lost 5 bases and the J gene lost 1 base, with 13 bases spanning the gap.

J is TRBJ2-7 and V is TRBV28, with 7 nucleotides matching TRBD1. The CDR3 is 11 amino acids. Germline V gene lookup returns CDR1 MDHEN and CDR2 SYDVKM. The V and J ends lost 8 bases and 3 bases, in that order; junction bases with no gene match: 1. The DNA of the CDR3 is TGTGCCAGCCAGGGGGACTACGAGCAGTACTTC. It yields the protein CASQGDYEQYF.

This clonotype was seen more than once but under ten times. The CDR3 spells CASSLGRARTDTQYF. The CDR3 DNA follows: TGCGCCAGCAGCTTGGGGCGAGCGAGGACAGATACGCAGTATTTT. V is TRBV5-1 and J is TRBJ2-3; D not resolved. The length of the CDR3 is 15 residues. The V end was cut by 0 bases, the J end by 3 bases, with 11 bases between. The germline gives CDR1 SGHRS, CDR2 YFSETQ.

This chain joins TRBV7-2 and TRBJ2-5; no definite D call. The germline V gene encodes CDR1 SGHTA and CDR2 FQGNSA. V lost 5 bases, J lost 4 bases, and 11 bases lay in between. CDR3 size: 13 residues. The chain's CDR3 is CASSQLVLETQYF. DNA of the CDR3: TGTGCCAGCAGCCAATTAGTGTTAGAGACCCAGTACTTC. Using reference TRBV7-2 and TRBJ2-5 for the parts outside the CDR3, the full variable domain is GAGVSQSPSNKVTEKGKDVELRCDPISGHTALYWYRQSLGQGLEFLIYFQGNSAPDKSGLPSDRFSAERTGGSVSTLTIQRTQQEDSAVYLCASSQLVLETQYFGPGTRLLVL.

This clonotype was recorded a few times. The V and J genes are TRBV7-9 and TRBJ2-3; 13 nucleotides line up with TRBD2. The CDR3 has 17 residues. Germline CDR1 reads SEHNR; CDR2 reads FQNEAQ (reference sequence). V was pared by 6 bases and J by 2 bases, with 8 bases of the junction left unmatched. The CDR3 loop is CASRAPGLAGNTDTQYF. The CDR3 coding sequence is TGTGCCAGCAGAGCACCGGGACTAGCGGGGAACACAGATACGCAGTATTTT. The full variable domain, its missing parts supplied by reference TRBV7-9 and TRBJ2-3, is DTGVSQNPRHKITKRGQNVTFRCDPISEHNRLYWYRQTLGQGPEFLTYFQNEAQLEKSRLLSDRFSAERPKGSFSTLEIQRTEQGDSAMYLCASRAPGLAGNTDTQYFGPGTRLTVL.

This clonotype appeared a few times. The chain couples TRBV9 to TRBJ2-6; D gene ambiguous. V was pared by 0 bases and J by 1 base, with 11 bases between. The length of the CDR3 is 17 residues. Germline loops: CDR1 SGDLS, CDR2 YYNGEE. The CDR3: CASSVAGRPSGANVLTF. CDR3 bases: TGTGCCAGCAGCGTAGCTGGCAGGCCTTCTGGGGCCAACGTCCTGACTTTC.

The rearrangement uses TRBV18 and TRBJ2-1; a weak D match, TRBD1 (6 bases). V dropped 2 bases and J dropped 8 bases, with 10 bases sitting between them. CDR3 length: 13 amino acids. Germline V gene sequence: CDR1 KGHSH, CDR2 LQKENI. The CDR3 DNA sequence: TGTGCCAGCTCACCATGGACAGCTCATGAGCAGTTCTTC. Its translation is CASSPWTAHEQFF.

This clonotype was found many times. The chain employs TRBV6-5 and TRBJ2-7; tentative D call: TRBD1 (6 bases). In germline, CDR1 is MNHEY, CDR2 SVGAGI. The CDR3 extends over 14 amino acids. The germline V and J ends were trimmed by 4 bases and 0 bases, with 10 bases remaining between them. The CDR3 spells CASSLQGRSYEQYF. In DNA form, the CDR3 reads TGTGCCAGCAGTTTGCAGGGGCGCTCCTACGAGCAGTACTTC.